This entry lists 8 T cell receptor beta chains sequenced from one sample in a study of T-cell reconstitution after alpha-beta-depleted transplantation in children (TCRdb year 2016). The sample's treatment or condition label is to be understood as: allogeneic hematopoietic cell transplantation with graft depleted of TCRalphabeta T cells and CD19 B cells. Library method: PCR. TCRdb lists the instrument as Illumina HiSeq 2500. TCR libraries were prepared with molecular barcoding, using unique molecular identifiers to normalize TCRbeta repertoire quantification. TCRdb applied fastp at Q25 and MiXCR to the public reads, then kept only in-frame beta chains. Rows with a matching CDR3 protein are joined into one entry that keeps the most common DNA and genes. This sample is represented by about 1,000,000 distinct CDR3 sequences; 25% to 30% of them were singletons. Over 25% of the sample goes to the ten largest clones.

Sequencing used PBMCs, mostly from graft donor cells, obtained 360 days after TCRalphabeta/CD19-depleted stem cell transplant. The receptors shown here come from a boy younger than two who had a stem cell transplant for SCID, so the T cells may come from the graft donor.

This clonotype appeared a few times. The chain couples TRBV12-3 or TRBV12-4 to TRBJ1-6; D ambiguous. There are 14 residues in the CDR3. V lost 2 bases and J 7 bases, leaving 9 bases between the germline ends. CDR3 residues: CASSLNSGNSPLHF. In DNA, the CDR3 is TGTGCCAGCAGTTTAAACTCAGGAAATTCACCCCTCCACTTT.

This clonotype was seen only a few times. The chain recombines TRBV9 with TRBJ2-6, with D possibly being TRBD1 (5 bases). Germline V lookup: CDR1 SGDLS, CDR2 YYNGEE. Deletions cut 4 bases from V and 0 bases from J, with 11 bases between. The CDR3 consists of 16 residues. DNA of the CDR3: TGTGCCAGCAGCCTCACAGGTACCTCTGGGGCCAACGTCCTGACTTTC. Translation: CASSLTGTSGANVLTF.

V usage is TRBV11-2 and J usage is TRBJ2-3, with D maybe TRBD2 (7 bases). Germline assignment: CDR1 SGHAT and CDR2 FQNNGV. The CDR3 is 17 amino acids. Trimming removed 7 bases at V and 1 base at J, with 21 bases between. The CDR3, as DNA: TGTGCCAGCATGTTGCGGGGGCCGCCGAGGGGCACAGATACGCAGTATTTT. The encoded protein is CASMLRGPPRGTDTQYF.

V gene TRBV18 combines with J gene TRBJ2-6; no reliable D call. This CDR3 is 15 amino acids long. Trimming left V 3 bases short and J 1 base short, with 7 bases between. Germline CDR1 and CDR2: KGHSH and LQKENI. The CDR3 nucleotides read TGTGCCAGCTCACCTCTCGAATCTGGGGCCAACGTCCTGACTTTC. This sequence encodes CASSPLESGANVLTF.

This clonotype was detected only a few times. The chain joins TRBV5-1 to TRBJ2-1, with 10 nucleotides matching TRBD2. J was trimmed by 9 bases and V by 4 bases; bases with no gene match: 10. Per germline, CDR1 SGHRS and CDR2 YFSETQ. The CDR3 loop spans 15 amino acids. As DNA, the CDR3 is TGCGCCAGCAGCCCGTTAGCGGGGGGCTACGTTGAGCAGTTCTTC. It codes for CASSPLAGGYVEQFF.

A remark on this clonotype: One junction end does not reproduce the germline sequence, and a read error may be involved. V gene TRBV7-2 combines with J gene TRBJ1-3; D unclear. The CDR3 runs 14 residues. Germline values: CDR1 SGHTA, CDR2 FQGNSA. The DNA of the CDR3 is TGTGCCAGCAGCCGGCGGACCGCTGGCAACACCATATATTTT. It yields the protein CASSRRTAGNTIYF.

The chain links TRBV5-5 to TRBJ1-5; 10 nucleotides match TRBD1. Germline loops: CDR1 SGHKS, CDR2 YYEKEE (reference sequence). This CDR3 spans 17 amino acids. The V gene end was trimmed by 1 base and the J gene end by 2 bases; junction bases not matched to a gene: 6. The CDR3, as DNA: TGTGCCAGCAGCTTGAGACAGGGGGCGGGAGGCAATCAGCCCCAGCATTTT. This sequence encodes CASSLRQGAGGNQPQHF. The whole variable domain, filled in from reference TRBV5-5 and TRBJ1-5, reads DAGVTQSPTHLIKTRGQQVTLRCSPISGHKSVSWYQQVLGQGPQFIFQYYEKEERGRGNFPDRFSARQFPNYSSELNVNALLLGDSALYLCASSLRQGAGGNQPQHFGDGTRLSIL.

The chain has TRBV20-1 and TRBJ1-1; D uncertain. Trimming pared 0 bases from V and 5 bases from J, leaving 13 bases between. The CDR3 covers 14 residues. CDR1 and CDR2 (germline): DFQATT, SNEGSKA (reference sequence). The CDR3 DNA is TGCAGTGCTAGAGATATTAAGGGCAGAACTGAAGCTTTCTTT. It specifies CSARDIKGRTEAFF.